The clone carrying this T cell receptor (beta chain) was counted many times. Its antigen is not identified. TCRdb reanalysed the 5' RACE reads using MiXCR and keeps one entry per CDR3 protein. The sample records around 110,000 distinct CDR3 sequences, 12% being singletons. The data belong to a study of spatial heterogeneity in lung cancer. Study-level information: A total of fewer than 80 untreated early-stage non-small cell lung cancer patients served as donors. Study results and caveats: Resection blood, more than follow-up blood, showed ubiquitous expanded tumor TCRs.

Regarding time point: blood at routine non-recurrence follow-up after resection. Whole RNA obtained from tumor, nontumor lung or frozen PBMC underwent sequencing without sorting. This specimen was PBMCs, taken at follow-up. The receptor's source is a male donor with early-stage non-small cell lung cancer.

CDR3 nucleotide sequence: TGTGCCGCTGGACAGGGGGGCTTGGATCAGCCCCAGCATTTT. Residues: CAAGQGGLDQPQHF. The J gene is TRBJ1-5, the V gene TRBV24-1; the match to TRBD1 covers 10 bases. The germline gives CDR1 KGHDR, CDR2 SFDVKD. The CDR3 extends over 14 amino acids. The V gene end was trimmed by 12 bases and the J gene end by 5 bases; junction bases not matched to a gene: 9.